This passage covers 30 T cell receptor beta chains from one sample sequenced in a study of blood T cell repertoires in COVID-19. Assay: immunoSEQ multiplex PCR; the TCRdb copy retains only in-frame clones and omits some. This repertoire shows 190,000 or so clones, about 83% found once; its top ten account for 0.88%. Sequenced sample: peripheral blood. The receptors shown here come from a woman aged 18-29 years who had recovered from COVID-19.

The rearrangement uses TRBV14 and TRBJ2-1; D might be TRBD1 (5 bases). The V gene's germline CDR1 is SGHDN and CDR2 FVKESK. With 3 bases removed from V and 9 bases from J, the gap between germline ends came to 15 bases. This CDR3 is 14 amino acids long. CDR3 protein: CASSHASQGPEQFF. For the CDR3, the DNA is TGTGCCAGCAGCCACGCCTCTCAGGGCCCTGAGCAGTTCTTC. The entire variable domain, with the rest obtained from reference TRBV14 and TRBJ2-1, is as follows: EAGVTQFPSHSVIEKGQTVTLRCDPISGHDNLYWYRRVMGKEIKFLLHFVKESKQDESGMPNNRFLAERTGGTYSTLKVQPAELEDSGVYFCASSHASQGPEQFFGPGTRLTVL.

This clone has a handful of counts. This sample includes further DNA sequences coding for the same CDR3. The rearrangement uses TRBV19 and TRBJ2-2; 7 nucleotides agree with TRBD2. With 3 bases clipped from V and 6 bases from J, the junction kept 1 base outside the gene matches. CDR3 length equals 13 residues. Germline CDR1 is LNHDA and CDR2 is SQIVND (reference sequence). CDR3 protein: CASSIGGAGELFF. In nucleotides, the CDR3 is TGTGCCAGTAGTATTGGGGGGGCCGGGGAGCTGTTTTTT.

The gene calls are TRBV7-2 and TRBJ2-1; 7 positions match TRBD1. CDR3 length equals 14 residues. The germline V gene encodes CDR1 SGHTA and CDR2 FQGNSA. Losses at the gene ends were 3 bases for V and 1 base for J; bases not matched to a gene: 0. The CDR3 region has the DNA TGTGCCAGCAGCTTGGACAGGTCCTACAATGAGCAGTTCTTC. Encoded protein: CASSLDRSYNEQFF.

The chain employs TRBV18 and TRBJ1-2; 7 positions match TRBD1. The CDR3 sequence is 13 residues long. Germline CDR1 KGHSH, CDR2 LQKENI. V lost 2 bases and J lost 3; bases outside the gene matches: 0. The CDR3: CASSPGTDYGYTF. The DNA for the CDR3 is TGTGCCAGCTCACCAGGGACAGACTATGGCTACACCTTC.

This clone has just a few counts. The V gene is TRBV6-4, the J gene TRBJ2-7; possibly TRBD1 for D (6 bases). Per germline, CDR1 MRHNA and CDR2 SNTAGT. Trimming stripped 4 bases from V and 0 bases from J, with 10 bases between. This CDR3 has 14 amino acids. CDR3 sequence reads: CASSGTGHSYEQYF. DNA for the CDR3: TGTGCCAGCAGTGGAACGGGACACTCCTACGAGCAGTACTTC.

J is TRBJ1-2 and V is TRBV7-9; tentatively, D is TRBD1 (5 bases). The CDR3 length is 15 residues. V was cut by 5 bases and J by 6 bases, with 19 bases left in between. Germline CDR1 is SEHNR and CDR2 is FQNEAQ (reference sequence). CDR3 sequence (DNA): TGTGCCAGCAGCCCCCAGGCGGGGGACGCCGATGGCTACACCTTC. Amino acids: CASSPQAGDADGYTF.

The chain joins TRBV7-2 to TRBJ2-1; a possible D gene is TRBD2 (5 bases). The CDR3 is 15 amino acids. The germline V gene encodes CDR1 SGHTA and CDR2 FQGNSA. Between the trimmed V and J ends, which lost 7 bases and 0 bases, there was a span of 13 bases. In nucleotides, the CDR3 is TGTGCCAGCAATCCCGAGCGGAGCTCCTACAATGAGCAGTTCTTC. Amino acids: CASNPERSSYNEQFF.

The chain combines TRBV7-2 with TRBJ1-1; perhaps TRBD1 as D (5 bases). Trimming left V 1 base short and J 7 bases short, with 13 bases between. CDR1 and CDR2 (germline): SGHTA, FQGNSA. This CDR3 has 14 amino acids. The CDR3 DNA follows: TGTGCCAGCAGCTTAGGTCAGGGTTTGGGTGAAGCTTTCTTT. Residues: CASSLGQGLGEAFF.

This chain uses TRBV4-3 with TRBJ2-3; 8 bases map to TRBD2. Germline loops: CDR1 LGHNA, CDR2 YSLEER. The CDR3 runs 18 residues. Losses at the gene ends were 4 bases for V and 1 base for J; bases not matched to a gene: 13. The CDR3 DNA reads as TGCGCCAGCAGCCTGAGACGGGAGCGGGAGCTCGGCACAGATACGCAGTATTTT. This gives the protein CASSLRRERELGTDTQYF.

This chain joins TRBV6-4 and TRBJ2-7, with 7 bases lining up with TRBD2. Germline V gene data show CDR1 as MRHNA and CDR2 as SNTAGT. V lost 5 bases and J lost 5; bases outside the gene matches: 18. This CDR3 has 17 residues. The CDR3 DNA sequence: TGTGCCAGCAGTCCTCATCTAGCGGCCCATAAGGAGGACGAGCAGTACGTC. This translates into CASSPHLAAHKEDEQYV.

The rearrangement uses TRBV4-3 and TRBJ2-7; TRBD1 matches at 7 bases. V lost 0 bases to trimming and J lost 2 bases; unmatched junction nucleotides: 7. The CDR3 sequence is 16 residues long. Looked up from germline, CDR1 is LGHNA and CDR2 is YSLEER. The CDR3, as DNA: TGCGCCAGCAGCCAAGAAGGGGGTCAGGGGGCCTACGAGCAGTACGTC. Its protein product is CASSQEGGQGAYEQYV.

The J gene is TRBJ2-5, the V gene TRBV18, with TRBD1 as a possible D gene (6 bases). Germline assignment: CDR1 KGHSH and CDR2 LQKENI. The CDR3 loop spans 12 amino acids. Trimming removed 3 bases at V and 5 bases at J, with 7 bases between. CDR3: CASSPQGETQYF. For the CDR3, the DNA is TGTGCCAGCTCACCGCAGGGGGAGACCCAGTACTTC.

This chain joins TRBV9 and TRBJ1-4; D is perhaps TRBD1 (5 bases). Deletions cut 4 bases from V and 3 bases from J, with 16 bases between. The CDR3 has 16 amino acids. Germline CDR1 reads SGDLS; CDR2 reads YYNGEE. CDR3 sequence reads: CASSLPEGDSNEKLFF. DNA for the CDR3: TGTGCCAGCAGCCTTCCAGAAGGGGACTCTAATGAAAAACTGTTTTTT.

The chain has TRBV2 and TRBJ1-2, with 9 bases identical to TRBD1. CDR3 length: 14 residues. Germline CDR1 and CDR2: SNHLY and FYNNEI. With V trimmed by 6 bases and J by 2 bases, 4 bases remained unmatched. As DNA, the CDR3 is TGTGCCAGCAGAGGACAGGGGAAAAACTATGGCTACACCTTC. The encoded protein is CASRGQGKNYGYTF.

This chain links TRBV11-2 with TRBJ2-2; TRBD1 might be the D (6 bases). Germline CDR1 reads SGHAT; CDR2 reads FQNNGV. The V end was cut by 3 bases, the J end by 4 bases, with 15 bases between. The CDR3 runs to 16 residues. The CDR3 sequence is CASSFYRAVGTGELFF. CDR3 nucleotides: TGTGCCAGCAGCTTTTACAGGGCGGTGGGCACCGGGGAGCTGTTTTTT.

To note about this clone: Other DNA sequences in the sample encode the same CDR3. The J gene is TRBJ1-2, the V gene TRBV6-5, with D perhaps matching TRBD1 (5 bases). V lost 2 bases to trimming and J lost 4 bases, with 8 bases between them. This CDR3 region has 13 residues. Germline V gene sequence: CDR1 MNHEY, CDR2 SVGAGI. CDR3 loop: CASSYRRGYGYTF. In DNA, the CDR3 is TGTGCCAGCAGTTACCGAAGGGGCTATGGCTACACCTTC.

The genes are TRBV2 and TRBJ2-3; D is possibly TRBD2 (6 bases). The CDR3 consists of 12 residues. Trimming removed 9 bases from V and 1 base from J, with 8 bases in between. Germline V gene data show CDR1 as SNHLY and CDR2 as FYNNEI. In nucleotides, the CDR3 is TGTGCCAGTATAGCGGGCACAGATACGCAGTATTTT. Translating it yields CASIAGTDTQYF.

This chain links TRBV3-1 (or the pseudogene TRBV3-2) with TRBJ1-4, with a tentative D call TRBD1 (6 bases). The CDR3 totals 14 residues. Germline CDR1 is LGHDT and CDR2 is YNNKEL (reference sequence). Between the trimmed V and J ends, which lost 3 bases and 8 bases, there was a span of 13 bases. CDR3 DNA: TGTGCCAGCAGCCAGTACAGGGTCAAGGAAAAACTGTTTTTT. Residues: CASSQYRVKEKLFF.

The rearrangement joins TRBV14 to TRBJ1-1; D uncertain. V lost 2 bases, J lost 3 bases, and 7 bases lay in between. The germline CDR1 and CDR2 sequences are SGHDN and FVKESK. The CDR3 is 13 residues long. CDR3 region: CASSQQKYTEAFF. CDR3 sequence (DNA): TGTGCCAGCAGCCAACAGAAATACACTGAAGCTTTCTTT.

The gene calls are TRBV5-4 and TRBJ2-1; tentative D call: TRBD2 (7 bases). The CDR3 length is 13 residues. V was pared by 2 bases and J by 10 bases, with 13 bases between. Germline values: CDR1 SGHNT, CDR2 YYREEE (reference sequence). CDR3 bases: TGTGCCAGCAGCTTAGAGGGGGGAGGGGAGCAGTTCTTC. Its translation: CASSLEGGGEQFF.

CDR3 loop: CASSQDHNAYGYTF. CDR3 coding DNA: TGCGCCAGCAGCCAAGATCACAACGCCTATGGCTACACCTTC. The rearrangement links TRBV4-1 to TRBJ1-2; no reliable D call. This CDR3 has 14 amino acids. Germline CDR1 is MGHRA and CDR2 is YSYEKL. The V gene lost 0 bases and the J gene lost 4 bases, with 9 bases spanning the gap.

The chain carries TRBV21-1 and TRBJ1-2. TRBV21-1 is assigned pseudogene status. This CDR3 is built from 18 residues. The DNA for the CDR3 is TGTGCCAGCAGCAAAGTTCCCCCACGGGGGGTGGGGAACTATGGCTACACCTTC. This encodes CASSKVPPRGVGNYGYTF.

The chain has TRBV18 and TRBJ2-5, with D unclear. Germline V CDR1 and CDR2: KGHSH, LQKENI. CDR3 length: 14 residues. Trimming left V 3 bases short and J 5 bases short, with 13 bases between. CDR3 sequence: CASSPGVPQETQYF. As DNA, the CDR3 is TGTGCCAGCTCACCTGGAGTACCGCAGGAGACCCAGTACTTC.

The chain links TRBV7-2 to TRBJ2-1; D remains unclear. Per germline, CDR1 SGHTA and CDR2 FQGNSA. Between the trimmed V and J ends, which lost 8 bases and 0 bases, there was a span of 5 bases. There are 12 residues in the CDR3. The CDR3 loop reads CASGSSYNEQFF. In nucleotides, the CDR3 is TGTGCCAGCGGTAGCTCCTACAATGAGCAGTTCTTC.

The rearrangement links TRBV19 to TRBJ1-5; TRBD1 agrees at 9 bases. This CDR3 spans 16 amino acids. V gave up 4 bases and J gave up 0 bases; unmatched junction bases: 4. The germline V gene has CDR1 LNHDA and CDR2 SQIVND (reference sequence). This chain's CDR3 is CASSTGTGHSNQPQHF. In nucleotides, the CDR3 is TGTGCCAGTAGTACGGGGACAGGGCATAGCAATCAGCCCCAGCATTTT.

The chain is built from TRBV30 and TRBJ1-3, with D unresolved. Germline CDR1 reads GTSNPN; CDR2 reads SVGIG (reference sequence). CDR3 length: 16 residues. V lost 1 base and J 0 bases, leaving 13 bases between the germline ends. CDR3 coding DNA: TGTGCCTGGAGTGGGCGACTCCCGAGCTCTGGAAACACCATATATTTT. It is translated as CAWSGRLPSSGNTIYF.

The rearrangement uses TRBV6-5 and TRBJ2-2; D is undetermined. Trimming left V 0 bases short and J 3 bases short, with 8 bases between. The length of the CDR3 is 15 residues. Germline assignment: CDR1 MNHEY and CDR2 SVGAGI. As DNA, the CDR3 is TGTGCCAGCAGTTACTCTCATCTAGACACCGGGGAGCTGTTTTTT. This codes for CASSYSHLDTGELFF.

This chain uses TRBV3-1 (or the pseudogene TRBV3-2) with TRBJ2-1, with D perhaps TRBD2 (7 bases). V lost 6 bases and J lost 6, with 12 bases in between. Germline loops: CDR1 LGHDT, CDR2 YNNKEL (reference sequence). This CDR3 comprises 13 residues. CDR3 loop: CASRVGGLNEQFF. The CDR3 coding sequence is TGTGCCAGCAGAGTCGGGGGGCTCAATGAGCAGTTCTTC.

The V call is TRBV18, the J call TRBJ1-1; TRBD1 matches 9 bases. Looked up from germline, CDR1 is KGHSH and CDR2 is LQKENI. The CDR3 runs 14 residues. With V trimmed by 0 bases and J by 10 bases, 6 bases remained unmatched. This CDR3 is CASSPPRDRVLAFF. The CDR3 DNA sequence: TGTGCCAGCTCACCACCCCGGGACAGGGTATTAGCTTTCTTT.

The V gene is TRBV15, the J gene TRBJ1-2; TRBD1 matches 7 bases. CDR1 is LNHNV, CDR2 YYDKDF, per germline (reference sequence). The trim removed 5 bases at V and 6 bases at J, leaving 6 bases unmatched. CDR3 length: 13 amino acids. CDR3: CATSEQGMDGYTF. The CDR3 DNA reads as TGTGCCACCAGCGAACAGGGGATGGATGGCTACACCTTC.